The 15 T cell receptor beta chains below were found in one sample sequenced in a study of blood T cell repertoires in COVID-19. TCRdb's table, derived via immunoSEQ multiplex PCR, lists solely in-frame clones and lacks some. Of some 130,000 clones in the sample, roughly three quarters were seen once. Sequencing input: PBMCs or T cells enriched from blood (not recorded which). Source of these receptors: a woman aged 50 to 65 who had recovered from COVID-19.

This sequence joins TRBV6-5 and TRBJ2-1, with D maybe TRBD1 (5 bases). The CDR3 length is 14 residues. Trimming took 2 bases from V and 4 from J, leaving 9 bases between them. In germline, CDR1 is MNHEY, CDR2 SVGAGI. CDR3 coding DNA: TGTGCCAGCAGTTACGGGCCAGGGTACAATGAGCAGTTCTTC. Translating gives CASSYGPGYNEQFF.

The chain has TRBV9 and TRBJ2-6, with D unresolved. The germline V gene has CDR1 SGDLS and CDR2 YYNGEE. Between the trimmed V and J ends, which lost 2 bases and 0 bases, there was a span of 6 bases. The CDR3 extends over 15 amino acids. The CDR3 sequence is CASSVAVSGANVLTF. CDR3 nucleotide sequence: TGTGCCAGCAGCGTTGCGGTCTCTGGGGCCAACGTCCTGACTTTC.

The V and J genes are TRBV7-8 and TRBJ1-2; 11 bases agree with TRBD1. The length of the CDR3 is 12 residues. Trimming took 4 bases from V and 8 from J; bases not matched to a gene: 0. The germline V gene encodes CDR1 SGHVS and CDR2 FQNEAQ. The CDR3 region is CASSWTGGGYTF. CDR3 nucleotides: TGTGCCAGCAGCTGGACAGGGGGCGGCTACACCTTC.

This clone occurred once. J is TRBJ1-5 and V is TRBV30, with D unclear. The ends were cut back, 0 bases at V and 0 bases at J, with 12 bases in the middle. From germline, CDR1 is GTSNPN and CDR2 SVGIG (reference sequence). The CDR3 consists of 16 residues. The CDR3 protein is CAWSVKRTYSNQPQHF. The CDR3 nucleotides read TGTGCCTGGAGTGTAAAGCGGACTTATAGCAATCAGCCCCAGCATTTT.

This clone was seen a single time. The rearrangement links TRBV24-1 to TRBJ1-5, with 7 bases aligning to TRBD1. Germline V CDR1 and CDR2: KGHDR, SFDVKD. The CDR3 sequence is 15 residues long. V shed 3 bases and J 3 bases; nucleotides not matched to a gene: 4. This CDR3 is CATSDVGTANQPQHF. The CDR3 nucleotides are TGTGCCACCAGTGATGTCGGGACAGCCAATCAGCCCCAGCATTTT.

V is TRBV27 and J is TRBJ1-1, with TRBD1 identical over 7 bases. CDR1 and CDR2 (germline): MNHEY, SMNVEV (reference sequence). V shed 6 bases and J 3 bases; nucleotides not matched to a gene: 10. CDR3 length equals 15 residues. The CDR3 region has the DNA TGTGCCAGCAGCCTGTTCGGACAGGTGGACACTGAAGCTTTCTTT. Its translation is CASSLFGQVDTEAFF.

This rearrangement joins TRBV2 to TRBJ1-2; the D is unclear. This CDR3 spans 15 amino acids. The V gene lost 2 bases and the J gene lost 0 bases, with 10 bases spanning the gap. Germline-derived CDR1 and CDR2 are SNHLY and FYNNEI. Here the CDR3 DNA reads TGTGCCAGCAGTGAACTTCCGCGATCTAACTATGGCTACACCTTC. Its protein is CASSELPRSNYGYTF. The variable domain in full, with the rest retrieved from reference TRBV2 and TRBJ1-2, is EPEVTQTPSHQVTQMGQEVILRCVPISNHLYFYWYRQILGQKVEFLVSFYNNEISEKSEIFDDQFSVERPDGSNFTLKIRSTKLEDSAMYFCASSELPRSNYGYTFGSGTRLTVV.

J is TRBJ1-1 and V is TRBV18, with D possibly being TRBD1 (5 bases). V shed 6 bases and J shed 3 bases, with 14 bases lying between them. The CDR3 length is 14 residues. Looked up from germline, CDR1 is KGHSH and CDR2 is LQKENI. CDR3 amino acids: CASSQGEGYTEAFF. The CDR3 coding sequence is TGTGCCAGCTCCCAGGGCGAAGGGTACACTGAAGCTTTCTTT. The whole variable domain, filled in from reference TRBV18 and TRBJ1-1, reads NAGVMQNPRHLVRRRGQEARLRCSPMKGHSHVYWYRQLPEEGLKFMVYLQKENIIDESGMPKERFSAEFPKEGPSILRIQQVVRGDSAAYFCASSQGEGYTEAFFGQGTRLTVV.

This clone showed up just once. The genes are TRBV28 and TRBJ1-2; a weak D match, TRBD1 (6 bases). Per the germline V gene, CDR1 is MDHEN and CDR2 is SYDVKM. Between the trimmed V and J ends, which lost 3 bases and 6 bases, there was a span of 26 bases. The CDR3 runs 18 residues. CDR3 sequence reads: CASSFPRGGNPSKDGYTF. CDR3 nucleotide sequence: TGTGCCAGCAGTTTTCCACGAGGGGGTAACCCCTCAAAAGATGGCTACACCTTC.

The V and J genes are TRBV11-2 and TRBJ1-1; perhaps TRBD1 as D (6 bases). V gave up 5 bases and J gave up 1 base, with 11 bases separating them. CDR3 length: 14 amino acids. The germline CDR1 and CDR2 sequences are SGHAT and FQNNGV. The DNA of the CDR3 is TGTGCCAGCAGCCCAGGGGTGTGGAACACTGAAGCTTTCTTT. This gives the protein CASSPGVWNTEAFF.

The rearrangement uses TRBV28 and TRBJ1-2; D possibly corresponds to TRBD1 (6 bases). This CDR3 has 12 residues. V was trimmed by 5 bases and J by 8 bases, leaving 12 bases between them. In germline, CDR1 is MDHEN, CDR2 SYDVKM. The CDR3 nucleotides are TGTGCCAGCAGTGCGACAGGCCGAGGCTACACCTTC. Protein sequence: CASSATGRGYTF.

The CDR3 here is CASSIGTDYGYTF. The CDR3 region has the DNA TGTGCCAGTAGTATCGGGACAGACTATGGCTACACCTTC. The V and J genes are TRBV19 and TRBJ1-2, with 7 bases that match TRBD1. Germline V gene lookup returns CDR1 LNHDA and CDR2 SQIVND (reference sequence). V shed 3 bases, J shed 3 bases, and the junction held 1 base outside the gene matches. CDR3 length: 13 residues.

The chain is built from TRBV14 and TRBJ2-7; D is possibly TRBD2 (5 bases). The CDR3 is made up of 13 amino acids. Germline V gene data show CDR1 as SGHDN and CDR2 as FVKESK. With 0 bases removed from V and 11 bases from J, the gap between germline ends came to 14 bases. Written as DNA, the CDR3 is TGTGCCAGCAGCCAAGATCGTGGACTCCGGAAGTACTTC. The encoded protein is CASSQDRGLRKYF. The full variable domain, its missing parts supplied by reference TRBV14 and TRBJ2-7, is EAGVTQFPSHSVIEKGQTVTLRCDPISGHDNLYWYRRVMGKEIKFLLHFVKESKQDESGMPNNRFLAERTGGTYSTLKVQPAELEDSGVYFCASSQDRGLRKYFGPGTRLTVT.

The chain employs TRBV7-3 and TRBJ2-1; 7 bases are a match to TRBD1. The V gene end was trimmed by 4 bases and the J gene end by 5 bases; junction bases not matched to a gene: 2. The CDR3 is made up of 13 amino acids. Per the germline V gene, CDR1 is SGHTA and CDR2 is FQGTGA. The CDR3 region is CASSSDRDNEQFF. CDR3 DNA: TGTGCCAGCAGCTCCGACAGGGACAATGAGCAGTTCTTC.

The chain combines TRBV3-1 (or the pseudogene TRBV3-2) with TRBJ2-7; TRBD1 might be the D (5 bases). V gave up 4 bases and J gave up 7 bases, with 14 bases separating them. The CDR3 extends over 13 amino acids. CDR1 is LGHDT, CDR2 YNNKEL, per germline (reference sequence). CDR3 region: CASSPSTQGEQYV. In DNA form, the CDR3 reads TGTGCCAGCAGCCCCTCCACCCAGGGAGAGCAGTACGTC.